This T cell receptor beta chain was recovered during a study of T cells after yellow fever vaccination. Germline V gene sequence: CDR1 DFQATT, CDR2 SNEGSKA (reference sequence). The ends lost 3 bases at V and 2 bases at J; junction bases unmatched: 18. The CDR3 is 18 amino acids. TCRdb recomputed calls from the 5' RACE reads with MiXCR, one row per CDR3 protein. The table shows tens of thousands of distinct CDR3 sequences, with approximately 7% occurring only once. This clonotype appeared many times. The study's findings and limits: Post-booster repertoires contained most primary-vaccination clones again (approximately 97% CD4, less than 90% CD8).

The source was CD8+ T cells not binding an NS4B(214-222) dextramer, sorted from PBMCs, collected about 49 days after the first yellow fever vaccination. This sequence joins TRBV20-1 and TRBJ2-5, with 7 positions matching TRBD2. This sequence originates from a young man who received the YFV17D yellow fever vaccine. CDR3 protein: CSARDDGTTDLLQETQYF. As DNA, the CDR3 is TGCAGTGCTAGGGATGACGGGACTACGGACTTGCTACAAGAGACCCAGTACTTC.